The 3 T cell receptor beta chains presented below share a single source sample, sequenced in a study of radiotherapy plus CTLA-4 blockade in lung cancer. Clones were read by immunoSEQ multiplex PCR, and TCRdb kept only the in-frame ones, dropping some. The data show tens of thousands of clones, with approximately 79% seen just once and roughly 9.7% held by the top ten. Sequences were derived from peripheral blood, sampled from a patient treated with radiotherapy plus ipilimumab. These receptors were collected from a human donor with non-small cell lung cancer who had a complete response to radiotherapy plus ipilimumab.

Concerning this clone itself: The junction does not match germline at one end; this may be a read error. The chain combines TRBV4-1 with TRBJ2-5; either TRBD1 or TRBD2 may fit D (5 bases each). Germline CDR1 is MGHRA and CDR2 is YSYEKL. The CDR3 totals 12 residues. For the CDR3, the DNA is TGCGCCAGCAGCCAAGCTGGGGGTCTTCGAAACTTC. This translates into CASSQAGGLRNF.

The chain joins TRBV9 to TRBJ2-1; D is undetermined. CDR1 and CDR2 from the germline V gene are SGDLS and YYNGEE. The V end was cut by 4 bases, the J end by 5 bases, with 13 bases between. The CDR3 covers 14 residues. CDR3 amino acids: CASSPRTVDNEQFF. CDR3 sequence (DNA): TGTGCCAGCAGCCCAAGGACGGTCGACAATGAGCAGTTCTTC.

This clone was seen only once. Compared with germline, one end of the junction differs, possibly owing to a read error. The chain combines TRBV7-7 with TRBJ2-1; D may match TRBD1 or TRBD2 (6 bases each). Germline lookup yields CDR1 SSHAT and CDR2 FNYEAQ (reference sequence). This CDR3 comprises 17 residues. CDR3 in amino acids: CASSLVWGASSYNEQFF. The CDR3 region has the DNA TGTGCTAGCAGCTTAGTTTGGGGGGCCAGCTCCTACAATGAGCAGTTCTTC. The entire variable domain, with the rest obtained from reference TRBV7-7 and TRBJ2-1, is as follows: GAGVSQSPRYKVTKRGQDVTLRCDPISSHATLYWYQQALGQGPEFLTYFNYEAQPDKSGLPSDRFSAERPEGSISTLTIQRTEQRDSAMYRCASSLVWGASSYNEQFFGPGTRLTVL.